The 28 T cell receptor beta chains below all came from one sample that was sequenced in a study of blood T cell repertoires in COVID-19. Clones were read by immunoSEQ multiplex PCR, and TCRdb kept only the in-frame ones, dropping some. The profile shows 150,000 or so clones, around four fifths of them singletons. The source material was peripheral blood. Source of these receptors: a man in his sixties or seventies who had recovered from COVID-19.

The V call is TRBV7-9, the J call TRBJ1-4; D is perhaps TRBD1 (6 bases). Germline lookup yields CDR1 SEHNR and CDR2 FQNEAQ (reference sequence). The CDR3 length is 14 residues. Trimming pared 2 bases from V and 8 bases from J, leaving 12 bases between. CDR3 region: CASSLTAGEEKLFF. The CDR3 DNA is TGTGCCAGCAGCTTAACGGCAGGGGAGGAAAAACTGTTTTTT.

This chain links TRBV3-1 (or the pseudogene TRBV3-2) with TRBJ2-5, with 7 bases matching TRBD1. Germline loops: CDR1 LGHDT, CDR2 YNNKEL (reference sequence). J gave up 3 bases and V 4 bases, and 8 bases lay outside the gene matches. The CDR3 totals 15 residues. The CDR3 loop reads CASSPGTVLKETQYF. The CDR3 DNA follows: TGTGCCAGCAGCCCCGGGACAGTGTTGAAAGAGACCCAGTACTTC.

The chain links TRBV2 to TRBJ2-5, with 12 nucleotides matching TRBD2. CDR1 and CDR2 from the germline V gene are SNHLY and FYNNEI. J lost 5 bases, V lost 6 bases, and 7 bases had no gene match. The CDR3 extends over 15 amino acids. This chain's CDR3 is CASSGLAGRRETQYF. CDR3 DNA sequence: TGTGCCAGCAGCGGACTAGCGGGAAGGCGGGAGACCCAGTACTTC.

The CDR3 coding sequence is TGTGCCAGCAGTCCTACAGGGGGCGCGGACTATGGCTACACCTTC. Amino acid sequence: CASSPTGGADYGYTF. The V call is TRBV7-9, the J call TRBJ1-2; 9 bases align to TRBD1. J lost 3 bases, V lost 6 bases, and 8 bases had no gene match. CDR3 size: 15 residues. Germline V gene sequence: CDR1 SEHNR, CDR2 FQNEAQ (reference sequence).

The CDR3 is CASSQVVQIPPRNTIYF. CDR3 nucleotide sequence: TGCGCCAGCAGCCAAGTAGTACAGATTCCCCCGAGAAACACCATATATTTT. The chain uses TRBV4-1 and TRBJ1-3; D remains ambiguous. CDR3 length: 17 amino acids. Deletions cut 1 base from V and 5 bases from J, with 18 bases between. Germline values: CDR1 MGHRA, CDR2 YSYEKL.

The chain has TRBV18 and TRBJ1-5; no clear D. This CDR3 region has 13 residues. Germline CDR1 and CDR2: KGHSH and LQKENI. Trimming cost V 3 bases and J 4 bases, with 7 bases left between them. CDR3 nucleotide sequence: TGTGCCAGCTCACCCCGGACTAATCAGCCCCAGCATTTT. Translated, it gives CASSPRTNQPQHF.

The DNA of the CDR3 is TGTGCCAGCAGTCCTAGGCAGTATGGCTACACCTTC. It codes for CASSPRQYGYTF. V and J are TRBV12-3 or TRBV12-4 and TRBJ1-2; D is unclear. The CDR3 spans 12 residues. Deletions cut 5 bases from V and 5 bases from J, with 9 bases between.

The gene calls are TRBV7-2 and TRBJ2-7; tentative D call: TRBD1 (6 bases). Trimming shortened V by 6 bases and J by 1 base, and 10 bases separated the two germline ends. CDR1 is SGHTA, CDR2 FQGNSA, per germline. This CDR3 contains 13 residues. CDR3 sequence (DNA): TGTGCCAGCAGGGTGGACAGTTCCTACGAGCAGTACTTC. Its protein product is CASRVDSSYEQYF.

The J gene is TRBJ1-1, the V gene TRBV30; D remains unclear. V gave up 0 bases and J gave up 8 bases, with 16 bases separating them. Looked up from germline, CDR1 is GTSNPN and CDR2 is SVGIG (reference sequence). This CDR3 has 14 residues. CDR3 sequence reads: CAWSVSGVAAEAFF. DNA for the CDR3: TGTGCCTGGAGTGTATCGGGTGTGGCAGCAGAAGCTTTCTTT.

The V and J genes are TRBV7-2 and TRBJ1-5, with 8 bases matching TRBD1. CDR1 is SGHTA and CDR2 is FQGNSA in the germline V gene. The CDR3 is 13 residues long. J gave up 4 bases and V 4 bases, and 0 bases lay outside the gene matches. In nucleotides, the CDR3 is TGTGCCAGCAGCTGGACAGGGAATCAGCCCCAGCATTTT. This sequence encodes CASSWTGNQPQHF.

This clone has only one observation. The chain recombines TRBV19 with TRBJ1-2, with 7 bases identical to TRBD1. The germline V gene has CDR1 LNHDA and CDR2 SQIVND (reference sequence). The junction had 6 bases not matched to a gene; V was cut back by 6 bases and J by 5 bases. The CDR3 is 13 residues long. CDR3 in amino acids: CASRGTDLYGYTF. CDR3 in DNA: TGTGCCAGTAGAGGGACAGACCTATATGGCTACACCTTC.

Note on this clone: Other DNA variants within this sample encode the same CDR3. This chain links TRBV19 with TRBJ1-5; no clear D gene. Germline V gene data show CDR1 as LNHDA and CDR2 as SQIVND (reference sequence). This CDR3 is built from 14 residues. Trimming left V 3 bases short and J 1 base short, with 7 bases between. CDR3 nucleotide sequence: TGTGCCAGTAGTATGCGAGGGAGCAATCAGCCCCAGCATTTT. Its protein is CASSMRGSNQPQHF.

This clone was observed a few times. The chain recombines TRBV9 with TRBJ1-3; D might be TRBD1 (6 bases). The CDR3 has 17 residues. The germline V gene encodes CDR1 SGDLS and CDR2 YYNGEE. V was shortened by 4 bases and J by 3 bases, with 20 bases between the two germline ends. In DNA form, the CDR3 reads TGTGCCAGCAGCCTCCAGCCCACAGGGATTGATGGAAACACCATATATTTT. Translation: CASSLQPTGIDGNTIYF.

The chain joins TRBV6-4 to TRBJ1-2; D possibly corresponds to TRBD1 (6 bases). Trimming removed 4 bases at V and 4 bases at J, with 10 bases between. The germline gives CDR1 MRHNA, CDR2 SNTAGT. The CDR3 totals 13 residues. As DNA, the CDR3 is TGTGCCAGCAGTGCACAGGGAACCTATGGCTACACCTTC. Protein product: CASSAQGTYGYTF.

This clone has a single count. The chain links TRBV2 to TRBJ2-7; 7 bases fit TRBD1. Germline values: CDR1 SNHLY, CDR2 FYNNEI. The V gene end was trimmed by 6 bases and the J gene end by 2 bases; junction bases not matched to a gene: 7. This CDR3 has 14 amino acids. The chain's CDR3 is CASRGQDSAYEQYF. The CDR3 DNA reads TGTGCCAGCAGAGGACAGGACAGCGCCTACGAGCAGTACTTC. Combining the CDR3 with reference TRBV2 and TRBJ2-7 gives the whole variable domain EPEVTQTPSHQVTQMGQEVILRCVPISNHLYFYWYRQILGQKVEFLVSFYNNEISEKSEIFDDQFSVERPDGSNFTLKIRSTKLEDSAMYFCASRGQDSAYEQYFGPGTRLTVT.

The V gene is TRBV5-6, the J gene TRBJ1-4; D remains ambiguous. This CDR3 is built from 15 residues. Germline assignment: CDR1 SGHDT and CDR2 YYEEEE. The V end lost 2 bases, the J end lost 2 bases, and 10 bases lay between the germline ends. For the CDR3, the DNA is TGTGCCAGCAGCTTCTCAGCGGTTACTAATGAAAAACTGTTTTTT. This gives the protein CASSFSAVTNEKLFF. The whole variable domain, filled in from reference TRBV5-6 and TRBJ1-4, reads DAGVTQSPTHLIKTRGQQVTLRCSPKSGHDTVSWYQQALGQGPQFIFQYYEEEERQRGNFPDRFSGHQFPNYSSELNVNALLLGDSALYLCASSFSAVTNEKLFFGSGTQLSVL.

This chain connects TRBV9 to TRBJ1-1, with D perhaps TRBD1 (6 bases). The CDR3 sequence is 10 residues long. Trimming took 5 bases from V and 8 from J, leaving 7 bases between them. Per germline, CDR1 SGDLS and CDR2 YYNGEE. The CDR3 DNA sequence: TGTGCCAGCAGGGACAGAGAAGCTTTCTTT. Its translation is CASRDREAFF.

The V and J genes are TRBV30 and TRBJ2-1, with 9 bases matching TRBD2. Trimming removed 8 bases from V and 6 bases from J; junction bases left unmatched: 8. The CDR3 length is 13 residues. Germline CDR1 and CDR2: GTSNPN and SVGIG (reference sequence). As DNA, the CDR3 is TGTGCCGGGGGACTAGCTAGGTTCAATGAGCAGTTCTTC. Encoded protein: CAGGLARFNEQFF.

The count of this clone is one. The genes are TRBV7-3 and TRBJ2-2, with D possibly being TRBD2 (6 bases). V lost 5 bases, J lost 6 bases, and 13 bases lay in between. The germline V gene has CDR1 SGHTA and CDR2 FQGTGA. The CDR3 is made up of 14 amino acids. CDR3 in DNA: TGTGCCAGCAGCCCGAGCGGGTTGGCCGGGGAGCTGTTTTTT. It is translated as CASSPSGLAGELFF.

The chain recombines TRBV9 with TRBJ2-5; D possibly corresponds to TRBD1 (6 bases). Germline CDR1 and CDR2: SGDLS and YYNGEE. V shed 4 bases and J shed 2 bases, with 12 bases lying between them. The CDR3 length is 14 residues. The CDR3 DNA sequence: TGTGCCAGCAGCCCCGGGACAACGCAAGAGACCCAGTACTTC. It is translated as CASSPGTTQETQYF. The entire variable domain, with the rest obtained from reference TRBV9 and TRBJ2-5, is as follows: DSGVTQTPKHLITATGQRVTLRCSPRSGDLSVYWYQQSLDQGLQFLIQYYNGEERAKGNILERFSAQQFPDLHSELNLSSLELGDSALYFCASSPGTTQETQYFGPGTRLLVL.

J is TRBJ2-5 and V is TRBV2, with no clear D. Germline CDR1 is SNHLY and CDR2 is FYNNEI. Trimming removed 1 base at V and 7 bases at J, with 4 bases between. This CDR3 has 11 amino acids. DNA for the CDR3: TGTGCCAGCAGTGAAGTCGGGACCCAGTACTTC. Protein: CASSEVGTQYF.

The CDR3 here is CASSQVNRLNEKLFF. The CDR3 bases are TGTGCCAGCAGCCAAGTTAACAGGCTTAATGAAAAACTGTTTTTT. The gene calls are TRBV3-1 (or the pseudogene TRBV3-2) and TRBJ1-4; D is possibly TRBD1 (5 bases). V lost 1 base and J lost 4, with 10 bases in between. Per the germline V gene, CDR1 is LGHDT and CDR2 is YNNKEL (reference sequence). This CDR3 has 15 residues.

V usage is TRBV3-1 (or the pseudogene TRBV3-2) and J usage is TRBJ2-2; a possible D gene is TRBD2 (7 bases). Germline values: CDR1 LGHDT, CDR2 YNNKEL (reference sequence). The CDR3 runs 16 residues. Trimming took 4 bases from V and 5 from J, leaving 17 bases between them. The CDR3: CASSLGAGVQTGELFF. The DNA of the CDR3 is TGTGCCAGCAGCCTGGGGGCGGGAGTACAGACCGGGGAGCTGTTTTTT.

The rearrangement links TRBV15 to TRBJ1-1, with TRBD1 identical over 7 bases. V dropped 6 bases and J dropped 0; count of bases not matched to a gene: 19. There are 19 residues in the CDR3. Germline CDR1 LNHNV, CDR2 YYDKDF (reference sequence). The CDR3 DNA is TGTGCCACCAGAAACCAAGGCGTGTTAACGACAGGGATGAACACTGAAGCTTTCTTT. Translation: CATRNQGVLTTGMNTEAFF.

This rearrangement joins TRBV4-1 to TRBJ1-2; D is possibly TRBD1 (6 bases). Germline V lookup: CDR1 MGHRA, CDR2 YSYEKL. Trimming cost V 0 bases and J 3 bases, with 11 bases left between them. The CDR3 is 15 residues long. CDR3 protein: CASSQDRAGDYGYTF. The CDR3 bases are TGCGCCAGCAGCCAAGATAGGGCAGGGGACTATGGCTACACCTTC.

The chain uses TRBV3-1 (or the pseudogene TRBV3-2) and TRBJ1-2; maybe TRBD1 (5 bases). Germline V gene data show CDR1 as LGHDT and CDR2 as YNNKEL (reference sequence). The CDR3 runs to 14 residues. The V and J ends lost 2 bases and 4 bases respectively, with 11 bases between them. The CDR3 region is CASSQQDKGYGYTF. CDR3 bases: TGTGCCAGCAGCCAACAGGACAAGGGCTATGGCTACACCTTC.

This clone has more than one count but fewer than ten. The CDR3 protein is CASKPGGGAFTYNEQFF. CDR3 coding DNA: TGTGCCAGCAAGCCTGGTGGGGGGGCCTTTACCTACAATGAGCAGTTCTTC. The V call is TRBV5-6, the J call TRBJ2-1, with a possible D match to TRBD2 (7 bases). Trimming cost V 6 bases and J 2 bases, with 21 bases left between them. This CDR3 is 17 amino acids long. The germline CDR1 and CDR2 sequences are SGHDT and YYEEEE.

This chain joins TRBV24-1 and TRBJ2-2; D perhaps matches TRBD1 (6 bases). Germline CDR1 and CDR2: KGHDR and SFDVKD. CDR3 size: 15 residues. Trimming removed 2 bases at V and 4 bases at J, with 10 bases between. The DNA of the CDR3 is TGTGCCACCAGTGATTCCCAGGGGATCACCGGGGAGCTGTTTTTT. This gives the protein CATSDSQGITGELFF.